The next 19 T cell receptor beta chains were all read from a single sample in a study of cytomegalovirus exposure and HLA in healthy donors. Libraries were prepared by immunoSEQ multiplex PCR; TCRdb keeps only in-frame clonotypes and omits some of them. The sample shows 50,000 or so clones, approximately 89% of them seen only once. Sequenced input: PBMCs. The receptors come from a woman younger than 30 in good health and CMV-seropositive.

This clone came up a few times. The genes are TRBV28 and TRBJ2-1; D uncertain. The CDR3 is 15 residues long. Germline CDR1 is MDHEN and CDR2 is SYDVKM. With 7 bases removed from V and 0 bases from J, the gap between germline ends came to 13 bases. The CDR3 coding sequence is TGTGCCAGCACCGACGGCGGATTCTCCTACAATGAGCAGTTCTTC. It is translated as CASTDGGFSYNEQFF.

The chain combines TRBV7-6 with TRBJ1-2, with 11 bases matching TRBD1. The trim removed 0 bases at V and 8 bases at J, leaving 8 bases unmatched. This CDR3 is built from 16 residues. The V gene's germline CDR1 is SGHVS and CDR2 FNYEAQ. In DNA, the CDR3 is TGTGCCAGCAGCTTAGCAGCCAGGGACAGGGGGGACGGCTACACCTTC. Its protein product is CASSLAARDRGDGYTF.

The chain joins TRBV9 to TRBJ1-5; D unclear. Germline CDR1 reads SGDLS; CDR2 reads YYNGEE. The CDR3 is 13 residues long. V dropped 0 bases and J dropped 9 bases, with 10 bases sitting between them. CDR3: CASSVDESLPQHF. The CDR3 nucleotides are TGTGCCAGCAGCGTAGATGAGAGTCTGCCCCAGCATTTT.

This chain joins TRBV19 and TRBJ2-7; D is unresolved. Looked up from germline, CDR1 is LNHDA and CDR2 is SQIVND (reference sequence). This CDR3 is built from 15 residues. Trimming removed 1 base from V and 0 bases from J, with 10 bases in between. This CDR3 reads CASSIGRGSSYEQYF. The CDR3 bases are TGTGCCAGTAGTATAGGTAGAGGCAGCTCCTACGAGCAGTACTTC.

The V and J genes are TRBV7-3 and TRBJ2-1; 7 bases align to TRBD2. Trimming took 2 bases from V and 5 from J; bases not matched to a gene: 6. The CDR3 has 15 amino acids. Per germline, CDR1 SGHTA and CDR2 FQGTGA. CDR3 DNA sequence: TGTGCCAGCAGCTTAGTCGGGGGGAAAAACAATGAGCAGTTCTTC. Translating it yields CASSLVGGKNNEQFF.

The rearrangement links TRBV7-2 to TRBJ1-5, with D unclear. Germline-derived CDR1 and CDR2 are SGHTA and FQGNSA. The CDR3 consists of 13 residues. V dropped 5 bases and J dropped 5 bases, with 10 bases sitting between them. The CDR3 is CASSDSNDQPQHF. CDR3 sequence (DNA): TGTGCCAGCAGCGATTCTAATGATCAGCCCCAGCATTTT.

This rearrangement joins TRBV6-6 to TRBJ1-5, with a possible D match to TRBD1 (5 bases). Germline V lookup: CDR1 MNHNY, CDR2 SVGAGI (reference sequence). The V and J ends lost 7 bases and 3 bases respectively, with 13 bases between them. The CDR3 spans 14 residues. CDR3 sequence: CASKSRDFNQPQHF. Written as DNA, the CDR3 is TGTGCCAGCAAATCCAGGGATTTCAATCAGCCCCAGCATTTT.

The V call is TRBV5-6, the J call TRBJ2-7; D unresolved. The CDR3 runs 13 residues. CDR1 and CDR2 (germline): SGHDT, YYEEEE. V lost 3 bases to trimming and J lost 3 bases, with 10 bases between them. For the CDR3, the DNA is TGTGCCAGCAGCTCAGACTTCCTCTACGAGCAGTACTTC. This gives the protein CASSSDFLYEQYF.

This clone has just one count. The V gene is TRBV6-5, the J gene TRBJ2-2, with TRBD2 matching 8 bases. The germline gives CDR1 MNHEY, CDR2 SVGAGI. J was trimmed by 4 bases and V by 6 bases; bases with no gene match: 4. The CDR3 spans 14 residues. The DNA for the CDR3 is TGTGCCAGCAGGTTTAGCGGGGTCACCGGGGAGCTGTTTTTT. Translating gives CASRFSGVTGELFF.

V usage is TRBV19 and J usage is TRBJ2-2, with TRBD2 identical over 11 bases. There are 16 residues in the CDR3. CDR1 LNHDA and CDR2 SQIVND come from the germline V gene (reference sequence). The trim removed 4 bases at V and 5 bases at J, leaving 6 bases unmatched. The CDR3 sequence is CASSSSGGALTGELFF. The DNA for the CDR3 is TGTGCCAGTAGTAGTAGCGGGGGGGCTTTGACCGGGGAGCTGTTTTTT.

The chain carries TRBV11-2 and TRBJ1-6; D is perhaps TRBD1 (5 bases). CDR1 is SGHAT, CDR2 FQNNGV, per germline. Trimming shortened V by 0 bases and J by 9 bases, and 12 bases separated the two germline ends. The CDR3 length is 15 residues. The CDR3, as DNA: TGTGCCAGCAGCTTAGATAGGGGTCCCGGTTCACCCCTCCACTTT. It is translated as CASSLDRGPGSPLHF.

The chain links TRBV19 to TRBJ1-1, with D maybe TRBD1 (5 bases). The CDR3 consists of 15 residues. The germline gives CDR1 LNHDA, CDR2 SQIVND (reference sequence). V was shortened by 2 bases and J by 2 bases, with 12 bases between the two germline ends. CDR3 residues: CASSIRPGGNTEAFF. CDR3 DNA sequence: TGTGCCAGTAGTATAAGGCCGGGGGGAAACACTGAAGCTTTCTTT. The full variable domain, with the rest looked up from reference TRBV19 and TRBJ1-1, is DGGITQSPKYLFRKEGQNVTLSCEQNLNHDAMYWYRQDPGQGLRLIYYSQIVNDFQKGDIAEGYSVSREKKESFPLTVTSAQKNPTAFYLCASSIRPGGNTEAFFGQGTRLTVV.

The chain combines TRBV7-3 with TRBJ2-1, with 8 bases matching TRBD2. This CDR3 is built from 15 residues. Trimming cost V 5 bases and J 6 bases; bases outside gene matches: 9. Germline loops: CDR1 SGHTA, CDR2 FQGTGA. The CDR3 DNA sequence: TGTGCCAGCAGCCCCGGGAGGGGGGAATTCAATGAGCAGTTCTTC. Translated: CASSPGRGEFNEQFF.

The V gene is TRBV6-5, the J gene TRBJ1-2; no firm D call. V was cut by 7 bases and J by 0 bases, with 9 bases left in between. The germline V gene encodes CDR1 MNHEY and CDR2 SVGAGI. CDR3 length equals 13 residues. This CDR3 is CASMVGANYGYTF. DNA of the CDR3: TGTGCCAGCATGGTCGGAGCTAACTATGGCTACACCTTC.

A remark on this clone: The same CDR3 also results from other DNA sequences found in this sample. The chain recombines TRBV9 with TRBJ1-1; maybe TRBD1 (6 bases). Per the germline V gene, CDR1 is SGDLS and CDR2 is YYNGEE. V lost 4 bases, J lost 4 bases, and 11 bases lay in between. The CDR3 extends over 13 amino acids. The CDR3 here is CASSLGGGTEAFF. CDR3 DNA sequence: TGTGCCAGCAGCCTAGGGGGAGGCACTGAAGCTTTCTTT.

Written as DNA, the CDR3 is TGCGCCAGCAGCTCGGGACAGGGAGGGACCTACAATGAGCAGTTCTTC. This encodes CASSSGQGGTYNEQFF. V usage is TRBV5-1 and J usage is TRBJ2-1; 9 bases map to TRBD1. Germline V gene sequence: CDR1 SGHRS, CDR2 YFSETQ. The length of the CDR3 is 16 residues. V shed 3 bases, J shed 2 bases, and the junction held 6 bases outside the gene matches.

The V and J genes are TRBV28 and TRBJ1-4; 10 nucleotides align to TRBD1. CDR1 and CDR2 from the germline V gene are MDHEN and SYDVKM. The CDR3 runs to 16 residues. V was pared by 6 bases and J by 8 bases, with 12 bases of the junction left unmatched. CDR3 sequence (DNA): TGTGCCAGCAGAAAAACTGGGACAGGGGCAAGAGAAAAACTGTTTTTT. It encodes CASRKTGTGAREKLFF.

V is TRBV13 and J is TRBJ2-7, with 10 positions matching TRBD1. Looked up from germline, CDR1 is PRHDT and CDR2 is FYEKMQ (reference sequence). After removal of 4 bases from V and 3 bases from J, the junction contained 9 bases not matched to a gene. This CDR3 is 16 amino acids long. CDR3 sequence: CASSSTGQGGDYEQYF. The DNA of the CDR3 is TGTGCCAGCAGCTCAACCGGACAGGGGGGGGACTACGAGCAGTACTTC.

The V and J genes are TRBV6-1 and TRBJ1-2, with D uncertain. Germline lookup yields CDR1 MNHNS and CDR2 SASEGT. Trimming pared 4 bases from V and 5 bases from J, leaving 5 bases between. The CDR3 loop spans 11 amino acids. CDR3 amino acids: CASSGHYGYTF. DNA of the CDR3: TGTGCCAGCAGTGGTCATTATGGCTACACCTTC.